What follows are 8 T cell receptor beta chains derived from one specimen sequenced in a study of Ad26.COV2.S vaccination and SARS-CoV-2 variants. TCRdb keeps only in-frame clones here, not all; method: immunoSEQ multiplex PCR. The profile covers a few hundred thousand clones, with 90% appearing a single time and around 5.5% taken by the ten largest. As to treatment: 15 to 20 received Ad26.COV2.S at low or high dose, single or two shots; 5 received placebo; per-sample allocation not given. Samples analyzed were those drawn on day 63 after the first vaccine or placebo injection. The material sequenced was peripheral blood, taken in a trial of Ad26.COV2.S vaccine versus placebo. These receptors all stem from a person aged 18-65 years who received the Ad26.COV2.S COVID-19 vaccine or a placebo.

This chain joins TRBV11-2 and TRBJ1-1; D is uncertain. V shed 3 bases and J shed 1 base, with 6 bases lying between them. The CDR3 sequence is 13 residues long. CDR1 SGHAT and CDR2 FQNNGV come from the germline V gene. CDR3 region: CASSLDGNTEAFF. The CDR3 DNA reads TGTGCCAGCAGCTTGGACGGGAACACTGAAGCTTTCTTT.

The chain combines TRBV11-2 with TRBJ2-5; D gene unclear. This CDR3 contains 12 residues. From germline, CDR1 is SGHAT and CDR2 FQNNGV. V shed 5 bases and J shed 5 bases, with 9 bases lying between them. CDR3 amino acids: CASSLQLETQYF. CDR3 sequence (DNA): TGTGCCAGCAGCCTGCAGTTGGAGACCCAGTACTTC.

The gene calls are TRBV19 and TRBJ2-1; 13 bases fit TRBD2. The V gene end was trimmed by 3 bases and the J gene end by 9 bases; junction bases not matched to a gene: 20. This CDR3 is 20 amino acids long. Germline V gene data show CDR1 as LNHDA and CDR2 as SQIVND (reference sequence). The CDR3 protein is CASSIQRLMRLAGGAREQFF. As DNA, the CDR3 is TGTGCCAGTAGTATTCAACGACTGATGAGACTAGCGGGAGGTGCGCGTGAGCAGTTCTTC.

The DNA for the CDR3 is TGTGCCAGCAGCGTAGAGGGGGGGAGAGGAGATACGCAGTATTTT. It yields the protein CASSVEGGRGDTQYF. The chain couples TRBV9 to TRBJ2-3, with D possibly TRBD2 on 7 matching bases. V lost 0 bases, J lost 5 bases, and 13 bases lay in between. This CDR3 has 15 residues. The germline CDR1 and CDR2 sequences are SGDLS and YYNGEE.

On this clone: In the same sample, other DNA sequences code for this CDR3. The chain is built from TRBV12-3 or TRBV12-4 and TRBJ1-3; D unresolved. The V and J ends lost 3 bases and 3 bases respectively, with 3 bases between them. The CDR3 is made up of 12 amino acids. As DNA, the CDR3 is TGTGCCAGCAGTTTGGGTGGAAACACCATATATTTT. Protein: CASSLGGNTIYF.

The rearrangement links TRBV6-5 to TRBJ1-1; no clear D gene. Germline CDR1 MNHEY, CDR2 SVGAGI. The CDR3 is 16 residues long. Between the trimmed V and J ends, which lost 0 bases and 4 bases, there was a span of 15 bases. CDR3 coding DNA: TGTGCCAGCAGTTACTCCACCGTAGGGTTGGCCACTGAAGCTTTCTTT. Its protein product is CASSYSTVGLATEAFF.

The chain combines TRBV27 with TRBJ1-2; 10 nucleotides agree with TRBD1. V trimming: 5 bases; J trimming: 6 bases; junction bases outside the gene matches: 3. Germline-derived CDR1 and CDR2 are MNHEY and SMNVEV (reference sequence). The CDR3 has 13 amino acids. The DNA for the CDR3 is TGTGCCAGCAGTCCGGGGACAGGGGATGGCTACACCTTC. Encoded protein: CASSPGTGDGYTF.

This clone occurred once. The J gene is TRBJ2-7, the V gene TRBV4-3, with 8 bases that match TRBD2. The germline gives CDR1 LGHNA, CDR2 YSLEER. The CDR3 runs to 13 residues. Losses at the gene ends were 0 bases for V and 7 bases for J; bases not matched to a gene: 2. This CDR3 reads CASSQDTGGEQYF. The DNA for the CDR3 is TGCGCCAGCAGCCAAGATACGGGGGGGGAGCAGTACTTC.